Sequencing of this TCR beta chain was carried out in a study of vaccination effects on CD4 cells after COVID-19. For the study at large: Each participant was given two doses of one vaccine (BNT162b2 or mRNA-1273). Regarding the study as a whole: Clones arising from infection and from vaccination showed marked clonal contraction late after vaccination. Vaccine-induced new clones formed most post-vaccine spike-reactive clones in convalescents.

This CDR3 spans 14 amino acids. Germline V gives CDR1 SGHTA, CDR2 FQGNSA. Between the trimmed V and J ends, which lost 2 bases and 7 bases, there was a span of 15 bases. Repertoires were generated with immunoSEQ multiplex PCR, while TCRdb's copy carries only in-frame clones and drops some. The table records around 49,000 clones, about 68% of them present only once. Antigen-specific CD4+ T cells were expanded (with viral peptide pools) by the ViraFEST assay ahead of sequencing. Culturing for more than eight days preceded CD4+ T cell isolation. Sometime from March through December 2020, the person acquired a SARS-CoV-2 infection that PCR confirmed. Each well held about 2 million PBMC cultured with about 9.1 ug/ml peptides and about 10 IU/ml IL-2. This clone was seen a single time. Its matching antigen is unknown.

Sequenced material: CD4+ T cells from PBMCs cultured with a peptide pool, taken before COVID-19 vaccination. This receptor was identified in a human donor who had a prior SARS-CoV-2 infection. This sequence joins TRBV7-2 and TRBJ2-7; D is possibly TRBD2 (5 bases). The CDR3: CASSLIVMGGEQYF. Here the CDR3 DNA reads TGTGCCAGCAGCTTAATAGTGATGGGCGGGGAGCAGTACTTC.